These 13 T cell receptor beta chains were sequenced from one sample in a study of neurological immune-mediated disorders. TCRdb reprocessed the 5' RACE reads via MiXCR and lists one record per CDR3 protein. The sample records 55,000 to 80,000 distinct CDR3 sequences, 4% to 6% being singletons. Sequencing was done on a sample of PBMCs. The source is a woman aged 45-60 years with multiple sclerosis.

At least ten counts were recorded for this clonotype. The DNA for the CDR3 is TGTGCCATCAGTGAAGCCATGAACACTGAAGCTTTCTTT. This codes for CAISEAMNTEAFF. The gene calls are TRBV10-3 and TRBJ1-1; D ambiguous. V lost 3 bases to trimming and J lost 0 bases, with 5 bases between them. Looked up from germline, CDR1 is ENHRY and CDR2 is SYGVKD. This CDR3 comprises 13 residues.

There are a few counts of this clonotype. A much larger clone sits a single nucleotide away, making a read error possible. V and J are TRBV29-1 and TRBJ1-1, with D possibly TRBD1 on 5 matching bases. V was pared by 6 bases and J by 0 bases, with 14 bases between. The CDR3 totals 14 residues. Germline assignment: CDR1 SQVTM and CDR2 ANQGSEA. CDR3 in amino acids: CSVFQGEMNTEAFF. In DNA form, the CDR3 reads TGCAGCGTCTTCCAGGGTGAAATGAACACTGAAGCTTTCTTT. The full variable domain, its missing parts supplied by reference TRBV29-1 and TRBJ1-1, is SAVISQKPSRDICQRGTSLTIQCQVDSQVTMMFWYRQQPGQSLTLIATANQGSEATYESGFVIDKFPISRPNLTFSTLTVSNMSPEDSSIYLCSVFQGEMNTEAFFGQGTRLTVV.

This clonotype was seen many times. The chain couples TRBV7-2 to TRBJ1-5; 8 bases are a match to TRBD1. Per germline, CDR1 SGHTA and CDR2 FQGNSA. Trimming cost V 1 base and J 9 bases; bases outside gene matches: 11. The CDR3 covers 16 residues. In DNA, the CDR3 is TGTGCCAGCAGCTTAGGGGGACAGGCCGAATTGGGGCCCCAGCATTTT. Translating it yields CASSLGGQAELGPQHF.

On this clonotype: The CDR3 carries no conserved terminal phenylalanine or tryptophan, so it likely arises from a read error. The chain employs TRBV20-1 and TRBJ2-5; D might be TRBD1 (5 bases). Germline CDR1 DFQATT, CDR2 SNEGSKA (reference sequence). The CDR3 runs 14 residues. V gave up 3 bases and J gave up 5 bases, with 16 bases separating them. The CDR3, as DNA: TGCAGTGCTAGGCCCGGTGGGGCCCAGGAGACCCAGTACAAC. This translates into CSARPGGAQETQYN.

To note about this clonotype: A much larger clone differs by one base, so this may be a read error. CDR3 protein: CTSTKRETGELFF. CDR3 in DNA: TGTACCAGCACCAAAAGGGAAACCGGGGAGCTGTTTTTT. The chain carries TRBV12-3 or TRBV12-4 and TRBJ2-2; D is undetermined. CDR3 length: 13 residues.

This clonotype was counted many times. V is TRBV7-8 and J is TRBJ2-7; 9 positions agree with TRBD1. Unmatched junction bases numbered 19, after V lost 5 bases and J lost 2 bases. Germline V gene sequence: CDR1 SGHVS, CDR2 FQNEAQ. CDR3 length equals 19 residues. CDR3: CASSLTLSAGQGYAYEQYV. The CDR3 nucleotides read TGTGCCAGCAGCCTGACCTTGAGCGCGGGACAGGGATATGCCTACGAGCAGTACGTC.

This clonotype was recorded at least ten times. The chain combines TRBV20-1 with TRBJ1-1; 9 positions agree with TRBD1. Per germline, CDR1 DFQATT and CDR2 SNEGSKA (reference sequence). Trimming removed 1 base from V and 9 bases from J; junction bases left unmatched: 3. This CDR3 is 12 amino acids long. The CDR3 bases are TGCAGTGCTAGAGTGGGACAGGGCCAAGCTTTCTTT. It translates to CSARVGQGQAFF.

On this clonotype itself: Germline is not matched at one junction end, which may reflect a read error. The chain links TRBV10-3 to TRBJ2-4, with D uncertain. CDR3 length: 15 amino acids. Per the germline V gene, CDR1 is ENHRY and CDR2 is SYGVKD. This chain's CDR3 is CAISESPGAKKIQYF. The CDR3 DNA is TGTGCCATCAGTGAGTCCCCAGGCGCCAAAAAAATTCAGTACTTC.

Ten or more counts support this clonotype. The chain carries TRBV20-1 and TRBJ2-7, with a possible D match to TRBD1 (5 bases). V was clipped by 6 bases and J by 5 bases, with 11 bases between them. Looked up from germline, CDR1 is DFQATT and CDR2 is SNEGSKA (reference sequence). This CDR3 comprises 11 residues. CDR3 DNA: TGCAGTGCCAAGGGGTTACACGAGCAGTACTTC. It translates to CSAKGLHEQYF.

At least ten counts were recorded for this clonotype. This rearrangement joins TRBV5-1 to TRBJ1-1; no clear D. This CDR3 comprises 11 residues. V gave up 5 bases and J gave up 8 bases, with 10 bases separating them. From germline, CDR1 is SGHRS and CDR2 YFSETQ. The CDR3 bases are TGCGCCAGCAGTTCCCAGGAGGAAGCTTTCTTT. It codes for CASSSQEEAFF.

This clonotype has more than one count but fewer than ten. The rearrangement links TRBV18 to TRBJ2-1, with 9 bases that match TRBD1. This CDR3 comprises 17 residues. Germline trimming cut 0 bases from V and 8 bases from J; bases unmatched to any gene: 11. Germline V CDR1 and CDR2: KGHSH, LQKENI. CDR3 in amino acids: CASSPPWGGTGTHEQFF. The CDR3 DNA is TGTGCCAGCTCACCACCTTGGGGCGGGACAGGGACGCATGAGCAGTTCTTC.

This clonotype was found many times. The chain links TRBV4-1 to TRBJ2-1; D is unclear. CDR1 is MGHRA and CDR2 is YSYEKL in the germline V gene. The CDR3 extends over 12 amino acids. With 5 bases removed from V and 7 bases from J, the gap between germline ends came to 9 bases. CDR3 in DNA: TGCGCCAGCAGCGGTCAGGCAAATGAGCAGTTCTTC. Translation: CASSGQANEQFF.

This clonotype was recorded at least ten times. V gene TRBV20-1 combines with J gene TRBJ2-1, with D perhaps TRBD1 (5 bases). The CDR3 length is 15 residues. Trimming left V 1 base short and J 4 bases short, with 14 bases between. Germline-derived CDR1 and CDR2 are DFQATT and SNEGSKA (reference sequence). The CDR3 loop reads CSARVAEQGYNEQFF. The DNA of the CDR3 is TGCAGTGCTAGAGTTGCGGAGCAGGGTTACAATGAGCAGTTCTTC.